Following are 10 T cell receptor beta chains from one sample sequenced in a study of blood T cell repertoires in COVID-19. The protocol was immunoSEQ multiplex PCR, while the TCRdb copy is restricted to in-frame clones and leaves out a portion. This sample carries about 350,000 clones, over 75% of them seen once, and the ten largest clones take over 4%. Sequences were obtained from PBMCs or T cells enriched from blood (not recorded which). All receptors come from a woman in her 30s who had recovered from COVID-19.

This rearrangement joins TRBV5-1 to TRBJ1-2, with TRBD1 matching over 11 bases. Germline trimming cut 4 bases from V and 6 bases from J; bases unmatched to any gene: 8. There are 15 residues in the CDR3. Germline CDR1 is SGHRS and CDR2 is YFSETQ. CDR3 in amino acids: CASSRGQGAQNGYTF. The DNA for the CDR3 is TGCGCCAGCAGCCGAGGACAGGGGGCGCAAAATGGCTACACCTTC.

For this clone: This same CDR3 is encoded by further DNA sequences in the sample. V usage is TRBV5-1 and J usage is TRBJ1-4, with D hard to call. Between the trimmed V and J ends, which lost 1 base and 0 bases, there was a span of 4 bases. The CDR3 has 14 residues. Germline V gives CDR1 SGHRS, CDR2 YFSETQ. CDR3 DNA: TGCGCCAGCAGCTTGACAGCAACTAATGAAAAACTGTTTTTT. Translating it yields CASSLTATNEKLFF. Full variable domain (rest looked up from reference TRBV5-1 and TRBJ1-4): KAGVTQTPRYLIKTRGQQVTLSCSPISGHRSVSWYQQTPGQGLQFLFEYFSETQRNKGNFPGRFSGRQFSNSRSEMNVSTLELGDSALYLCASSLTATNEKLFFGSGTQLSVL.

The rearrangement joins TRBV2 to TRBJ1-3, with TRBD1 identical over 7 bases. V was clipped by 10 bases and J by 2 bases; unmatched bases: 5. The V gene's germline CDR1 is SNHLY and CDR2 FYNNEI. The CDR3 is 13 residues long. The DNA for the CDR3 is TGTGCCATCGGTCAGGGGGCTGGAAACACCATATATTTT. It encodes CAIGQGAGNTIYF.

The chain is built from TRBV28 and TRBJ1-1, with 8 bases that match TRBD1. The germline gives CDR1 MDHEN, CDR2 SYDVKM. This CDR3 comprises 13 residues. The trim removed 5 bases at V and 8 bases at J, leaving 7 bases unmatched. CDR3 in amino acids: CASSIQGGGEAFF. The CDR3 region has the DNA TGTGCCAGCAGTATACAGGGGGGCGGCGAAGCTTTCTTT.

The V and J genes are TRBV7-8 and TRBJ1-1; 7 nucleotides agree with TRBD1. Germline CDR1 and CDR2: SGHVS and FQNEAQ. CDR3 length: 16 amino acids. The J segment lost 1 base and the V segment lost 5 bases, leaving 10 bases of the junction unmatched. This chain's CDR3 is CASSPGQARGNTEAFF. The DNA of the CDR3 is TGTGCCAGCAGCCCCGGACAGGCGAGGGGGAACACTGAAGCTTTCTTT.

This clone has a single count. J is TRBJ2-3 and V is TRBV24-1; TRBD2 matches at 12 bases. Trimming removed 3 bases from V and 1 base from J; junction bases left unmatched: 7. This CDR3 contains 18 residues. The germline CDR1 and CDR2 sequences are KGHDR and SFDVKD. The CDR3 region has the DNA TGTGCCACCAGTGATCCGGGACTAGCGGGTTCTCGCACAGATACGCAGTATTTT. Encoded protein: CATSDPGLAGSRTDTQYF.

This sequence joins TRBV21-1 and TRBJ2-7; TRBD1 is the table's D call and was not checked against the DNA. TRBV21-1 is classified as a pseudogene. CDR3 size: 14 residues. The CDR3 region is CASSEGDRGPEQYF. The DNA for the CDR3 is TGTGCCAGCAGCGAAGGGGACAGGGGGCCCGAGCAGTACTTC.

DNA of the CDR3: TGTGCCAGCAGCCCAGGGGGAAACACCATATATTTT. Translating gives CASSPGGNTIYF. The rearrangement joins TRBV3-1 (or the pseudogene TRBV3-2) to TRBJ1-3; D may be TRBD1 (5 bases). This CDR3 is 12 amino acids long. CDR1 LGHDT and CDR2 YNNKEL come from the germline V gene (reference sequence). Trimming stripped 4 bases from V and 4 bases from J, with 5 bases between.

The V and J genes are TRBV18 and TRBJ1-1; maybe TRBD1 (6 bases). V was trimmed by 5 bases and J by 5 bases, leaving 21 bases between them. The CDR3 runs 16 residues. Germline V gene sequence: CDR1 KGHSH, CDR2 LQKENI. For the CDR3, the DNA is TGTGCCAGCTCATACGTAGCCGGGGGGCGCGAGACTGAAGCTTTCTTT. Protein product: CASSYVAGGRETEAFF.

This clone has just a few counts. The chain combines TRBV9 with TRBJ1-6; D gene ambiguous. Germline V gene lookup returns CDR1 SGDLS and CDR2 YYNGEE. There are 16 residues in the CDR3. The V and J ends lost 0 bases and 0 bases respectively, with 7 bases between them. In DNA, the CDR3 is TGTGCCAGCAGCGTAGGATTGAGCTCCTATAATTCACCCCTCCACTTT. Protein product: CASSVGLSSYNSPLHF.